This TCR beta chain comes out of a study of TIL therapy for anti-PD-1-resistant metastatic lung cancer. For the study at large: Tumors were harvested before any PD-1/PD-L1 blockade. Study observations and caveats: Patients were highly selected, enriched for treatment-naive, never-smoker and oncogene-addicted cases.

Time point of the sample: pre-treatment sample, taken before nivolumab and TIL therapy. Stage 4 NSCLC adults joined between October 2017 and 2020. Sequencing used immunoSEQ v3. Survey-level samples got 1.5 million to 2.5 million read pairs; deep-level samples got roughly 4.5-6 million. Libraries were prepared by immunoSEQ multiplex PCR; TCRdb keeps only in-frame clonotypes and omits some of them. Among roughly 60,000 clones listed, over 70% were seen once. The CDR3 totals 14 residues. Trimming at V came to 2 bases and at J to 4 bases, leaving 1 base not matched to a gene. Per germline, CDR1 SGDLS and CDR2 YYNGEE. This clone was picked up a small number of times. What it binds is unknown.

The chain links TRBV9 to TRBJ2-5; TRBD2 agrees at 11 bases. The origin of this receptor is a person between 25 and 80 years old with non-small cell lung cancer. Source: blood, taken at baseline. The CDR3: CASSVSGGGETQYF. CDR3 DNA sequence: TGTGCCAGCAGCGTTAGCGGGGGGGGAGAGACCCAGTACTTC.